Listed below are T cell receptor beta chains from one sample, sequenced in a study of blood T cells in healthy people across ages. One entry per CDR3 protein results from TCRdb running MiXCR on the 5' RACE reads. This table holds some 1 million distinct CDR3 sequences, roughly 45% found once. The sequencing sample was made of blood. These receptors came from a woman in her sixties in good health. Each CDR3 is given with its conserved first and last residue. A D gene is named only where the DNA matches it firmly. Expanded clones get a size class; other rows say once, few or many, or leave the size out.

d_call	j_call	v_call	clone_size	cdr3_aa	cdr3_nt
NA	TRBJ1-4	TRBV5-8	NA	CASSSLSAGHGKLFF	TGTGCCAGCAGCTCCCTATCGGCGGGGCATGGGAAACTGTTTTTT
NA	TRBJ2-7	TRBV5-1	NA	CASSPTLAEPYEQYF	TGCGCCAGCAGCCCGACTTTAGCGGAACCCTACGAGCAGTACTTC
NA	TRBJ1-6	TRBV7-6	few	CASSLSGGGYNSPLHF	TGTGCCAGCAGCCTGTCCGGAGGGGGCTATAATTCACCCCTCCACTTT
TRBD1	TRBJ2-7	TRBV6-2/TRBV6-3	NA	CASSKGTGGESEQYF	TGTGCCAGCAGTAAAGGGACAGGGGGCGAGTCCGAGCAGTACTTC
NA	TRBJ2-5	TRBV10-3	many	CAISEPGVKETQYF	TGTGCCATCAGTGAGCCGGGAGTAAAAGAGACCCAGTACTTC
NA	TRBJ1-2	TRBV9	NA	CASSYRTETNYGYTF	TGTGCCAGCAGCTATAGGACAGAGACTAACTATGGCTACACCTTC
NA	TRBJ2-7	TRBV6-5	NA	CASSYFASYNEQYF	TGTGCCAGCAGTTACTTCGCCTCCTACAATGAGCAGTACTTC
TRBD1	TRBJ1-1	TRBV5-1	NA	CASSLGGTADTEAFF	TGCGCCAGCAGCTTGGGTGGGACAGCCGACACTGAAGCTTTCTTT
NA	TRBJ1-1	TRBV6-5	NA	CASSYSAGTLGATEAFF	TGTGCCAGCAGTTACTCGGCAGGAACTCTGGGGGCCACTGAAGCTTTCTTT
NA	TRBJ1-2	TRBV12-3/TRBV12-4	NA	CASTSPGRSYGYTF	TGTGCCAGCACCTCTCCCGGACGGAGCTATGGCTACACCTTC